This T cell receptor (beta chain) was captured in a study of neurological immune-mediated disorders. The study, taken as a whole, reports: Private repertoires in all groups were suggested by the finding that expanded clones across subjects shared no CDR3 amino acid sequences. Phylogenetic grouping put 18 of 34 multiple sclerosis patients' repertoires into one related-CDR3 cluster, a possible signature.

By 5'RACE with 10-nucleotide random UMIs, the cDNA was made. TCRdb processed the 5' RACE reads anew with MiXCR; each CDR3 protein has one entry. The sample lists around 66,000 distinct CDR3 sequences, 4.8% occurring once. This clonotype was counted ten times or more. Antigen specificity is unknown. This CDR3 contains 15 residues. Germline CDR1 and CDR2: SGHVS and FNYEAQ. Trimming shortened V by 5 bases and J by 2 bases, and 16 bases separated the two germline ends. The V and J genes are TRBV7-6 and TRBJ2-7; D gene unclear. The sample consisted of PBMCs. This receptor was taken from an older woman with multiple sclerosis. The CDR3 DNA reads as TGTGCCAGCAGCCTATACCCGCTGGTTCCCTACGAGCAGTACTTC. Its protein product is CASSLYPLVPYEQYF.